These T cell receptor beta chains were read from a single sample in a study of shared clonotypes between healthy human individuals. Generated by immunoSEQ multiplex PCR, the TCRdb table keeps only in-frame clones and is missing some. There are around 1,000,000 clones in the sample; approximately 80% occur only once, and 0.89% lies in the top ten. The sequencing input was memory CD4+ T cells from PBMCs. The receptors derive from a man in his late teens or twenties in good health. Some clones in this sample may be carry-over from other donors' samples. Both conserved end residues are part of each CDR3. A D gene is named only where the DNA matches it firmly. Size values are once, few and many counts, or a class for expanded clones, and some rows have none.

J	V	D	size	CDR3	DNA
TRBJ2-7	TRBV5-6	TRBD2	NA	CASSFSGRAYEQYF	TGTGCCAGCAGCTTTTCTGGGAGGGCCTACGAGCAGTACTTC
TRBJ1-2	TRBV27	NA	NA	CASNVFLVNYGYTF	TGTGCCAGCAATGTATTTTTGGTGAACTATGGCTACACCTTC
TRBJ1-5	TRBV2	NA	NA	CASSRGNQPQHF	TGTGCCAGCAGCAGGGGAAATCAGCCCCAGCATTTT
TRBJ2-3	TRBV6-6	NA	NA	CASSYRAGNPDTQYF	TGTGCCAGCAGTTATCGGGCAGGGAACCCAGATACGCAGTATTTT
TRBJ2-1	TRBV28	TRBD1	many	CATGDSFYNEQFF	TGTGCCACCGGGGACAGTTTCTACAATGAGCAGTTCTTC
TRBJ2-1	TRBV2	TRBD1	NA	CASRSGGLQSSYNEQFF	TGTGCCAGCAGGTCAGGGGGCTTACAGAGCTCCTACAATGAGCAGTTCTTC
TRBJ1-4	TRBV5-1	TRBD1	NA	CASSFGTGGAGELFF	TGCGCCAGCAGCTTCGGGACAGGGGGCGCGGGGGAACTGTTTTTT
TRBJ2-6	TRBV6-5	NA	NA	CAAGRALTGANVLTF	TGTGCCGCTGGACGGGCACTTACTGGGGCCAACGTCCTGACTTTC
TRBJ2-7	TRBV6-4	NA	NA	CASSDCTPRSSYEQYF	TGTGCCAGCAGTGACTGTACCCCGAGGAGCTCCTACGAGCAGTACTTC
TRBJ2-3	TRBV5-4	TRBD2	NA	CASSLGPSGASSTDTQYF	TGTGCCAGCAGCTTGGGTCCTAGCGGGGCCTCTAGCACAGATACGCAGTATTTT
TRBJ2-1	TRBV10-2	TRBD2	NA	CASRAETSGRRNEQFF	TGCGCCAGCAGGGCCGAGACTAGCGGGAGACGTAATGAGCAGTTCTTC
TRBJ2-1	TRBV11-1	NA	NA	CASSLQGALQFF	TGTGCCAGCAGCTTACAGGGAGCGCTCCAGTTCTTC
TRBJ2-3	TRBV5-1	TRBD2	NA	CASRPPGAGGIDTQYF	TGCGCCAGCAGGCCCCCGGGAGCGGGAGGGATAGATACGCAGTATTTT
TRBJ2-6	TRBV19	TRBD2	NA	CASSIMGLGGEVLTF	TGTGCCAGTAGTATTATGGGACTAGGGGGAGAAGTCCTGACTTTC
TRBJ2-5	TRBV5-4	TRBD1	NA	CASSSLQGTGETQYF	TGTGCCAGCAGCTCTTTACAGGGGACGGGAGAGACCCAGTACTTC
TRBJ1-2	TRBV19	TRBD1	NA	CATDSGTGPARLRAYGYTF	TGTGCCACAGACTCCGGGACAGGGCCTGCGAGGCTGAGAGCTTATGGCTACACCTTC
TRBJ2-2	TRBV7-3	TRBD2	NA	CASSLAASGGTGELFF	TGTGCCAGCAGCTTAGCGGCTAGCGGAGGCACCGGGGAGCTGTTTTTT
TRBJ2-1	TRBV4-2	TRBD2	NA	CASSQEIRGTSVGPWFF	TGTGCCAGCAGCCAAGAAATTCGGGGGACTAGCGTGGGGCCGTGGTTCTTC
TRBJ2-7	TRBV4-1	NA	few	CASSAPEPYEQYF	TGCGCCAGCAGCGCACCAGAGCCCTACGAGCAGTACTTC
TRBJ1-2	TRBV28	NA	NA	CAIETPGSANYGYTF	TGTGCCATCGAAACCCCGGGCAGTGCTAACTATGGCTACACCTTC
TRBJ2-5	TRBV2	NA	NA	CASRRDTRETQYF	TGTGCCAGCAGAAGAGACACGAGGGAGACCCAGTACTTC
TRBJ2-2	TRBV27	NA	NA	CASSSPSRGPGELFF	TGTGCCAGCAGTTCCCCGAGCAGGGGTCCCGGGGAGCTGTTTTTT
TRBJ2-1	TRBV7-3	NA	NA	CASSPPNVDEQFF	TGTGCCAGCAGCCCTCCGAATGTCGATGAGCAGTTCTTC
TRBJ1-4	TRBV29-1	NA	few	CSVVISTNEKLFF	TGCAGCGTTGTGATTTCAACTAATGAAAAACTGTTTTTT
TRBJ1-1	TRBV11-2	NA	NA	CASSLIGQTEAFF	TGTGCCAGCAGCCTCATAGGACAAACTGAAGCTTTCTTT
TRBJ2-1	TRBV5-1	NA	once	CASSTARGEQFF	TGCGCCAGCAGCACGGCTAGGGGCGAGCAGTTCTTC
TRBJ1-1	TRBV30	NA	few	CAWSGQLGDTEAFF	TGTGCCTGGAGTGGACAACTGGGGGACACTGAAGCTTTCTTT
TRBJ2-7	TRBV29-1	NA	NA	CSAEATGSQQYF	TGCAGCGCCGAGGCCACAGGTTCCCAGCAGTACTTC
TRBJ1-2	TRBV30	NA	NA	CAWTRDLIGYTF	TGTGCCTGGACCCGGGACTTGATCGGCTACACCTTC